A single sample gave rise to the 21 T cell receptor beta chains below, sequenced in a study of cytomegalovirus exposure and HLA in healthy donors. The assay was immunoSEQ multiplex PCR, and TCRdb's table has in-frame clones only and misses some. The sample holds roughly 90,000 clones, roughly 85% seen once. Sequences were obtained from PBMCs. These receptors were collected from a man in his late teens or twenties in good health and CMV-seropositive.

The chain combines TRBV27 with TRBJ2-2, with D tentatively TRBD2 (6 bases). The ends were cut back, 6 bases at V and 3 bases at J, with 8 bases in the middle. Per germline, CDR1 MNHEY and CDR2 SMNVEV (reference sequence). The length of the CDR3 is 13 residues. The CDR3 sequence: CASRLADTGELFF. The DNA for the CDR3 is TGTGCCAGCAGACTAGCAGACACCGGGGAGCTGTTTTTT.

The CDR3 DNA sequence: TGTGCCTACCCAGGGGGGAGCTCCTACAATGAGCAGTTCTTC. It yields the protein CAYPGGSSYNEQFF. The rearrangement uses TRBV30 and TRBJ2-1; TRBD1 is a possible D gene (7 bases). The CDR3 contains 14 residues. Germline V gene lookup returns CDR1 GTSNPN and CDR2 SVGIG (reference sequence). Trimming pared 7 bases from V and 0 bases from J, leaving 13 bases between.

V usage is TRBV13 and J usage is TRBJ1-1, with D uncertain. The V gene lost 3 bases and the J gene lost 4 bases, with 12 bases spanning the gap. The V gene's germline CDR1 is PRHDT and CDR2 FYEKMQ (reference sequence). This CDR3 comprises 14 residues. The CDR3 DNA reads TGTGCCAGCAGCTTCGGGGTCGCCGGCACTGAAGCTTTCTTT. Translated, it gives CASSFGVAGTEAFF.

The rearrangement links TRBV27 to TRBJ2-7; possibly TRBD2 for D (6 bases). The CDR3 runs to 12 residues. Germline CDR1 is MNHEY and CDR2 is SMNVEV (reference sequence). Deletions cut 3 bases from V and 7 bases from J, with 10 bases between. The CDR3 reads CASSFTGREQYF. The DNA of the CDR3 is TGTGCCAGCAGTTTTACCGGGAGAGAGCAGTACTTC.

CDR3 nucleotide sequence: TGCGCCAGCAGTGCCGGGACAGGGGGCGCCTACAATGAGCAGTTCTTC. Amino acid sequence: CASSAGTGGAYNEQFF. This chain joins TRBV10-1 and TRBJ2-1; 12 bases agree with TRBD1. CDR1 is WNHNN, CDR2 SYGVQD, per germline (reference sequence). The CDR3 consists of 16 residues. V lost 4 bases and J lost 2; bases outside the gene matches: 3.

The chain has TRBV5-1 and TRBJ2-7; 10 bases map to TRBD2. V shed 0 bases, J shed 0 bases, and the junction held 0 bases outside the gene matches. Looked up from germline, CDR1 is SGHRS and CDR2 is YFSETQ. CDR3 length: 15 residues. The CDR3 sequence: CASSLASGSSYEQYF. In nucleotides, the CDR3 is TGCGCCAGCAGCTTGGCTAGCGGGAGCTCCTACGAGCAGTACTTC.

This chain links TRBV10-3 with TRBJ2-5, with 9 bases aligning to TRBD2. The V and J ends lost 10 bases and 3 bases, in that order; junction bases with no gene match: 18. Germline V gives CDR1 ENHRY, CDR2 SYGVKD. The CDR3 runs to 17 residues. DNA of the CDR3: TGTGCCACCACAGAAAATATAGCGGGAGTGAGTAAAGAGACCCAGTACTTC. This gives the protein CATTENIAGVSKETQYF.

V is TRBV28 and J is TRBJ1-5, with D perhaps matching TRBD1 (5 bases). Trimming shortened V by 8 bases and J by 3 bases, and 11 bases separated the two germline ends. Germline V lookup: CDR1 MDHEN, CDR2 SYDVKM. The CDR3 contains 13 residues. CDR3: CASRQTVNQPQHF. CDR3 DNA sequence: TGTGCCAGCCGACAGACAGTCAATCAGCCCCAGCATTTT.

V gene TRBV7-9 combines with J gene TRBJ2-1; 15 positions agree with TRBD2. Germline V gene data show CDR1 as SEHNR and CDR2 as FQNEAQ (reference sequence). The J segment lost 4 bases and the V segment lost 5 bases, leaving 9 bases of the junction unmatched. This CDR3 comprises 18 residues. CDR3 sequence reads: CASSPRGTSGRRYNEQFF. CDR3 in DNA: TGTGCCAGCAGCCCGAGGGGGACTAGCGGGAGGAGATACAATGAGCAGTTCTTC.

This sequence joins TRBV7-8 and TRBJ2-1; 12 positions agree with TRBD2. Germline-derived CDR1 and CDR2 are SGHVS and FQNEAQ. With 1 base clipped from V and 7 bases from J, the junction kept 8 bases outside the gene matches. The CDR3 is made up of 17 amino acids. The CDR3 loop is CASSLDGTSGPANEQFF. For the CDR3, the DNA is TGTGCCAGCAGCTTAGATGGGACTAGCGGGCCGGCAAATGAGCAGTTCTTC. Variable domain in full (rest from reference TRBV7-8 and TRBJ2-1): GAGVSQSPRYKVAKRGQDVALRCDPISGHVSLFWYQQALGQGPEFLTYFQNEAQLDKSGLPSDRFFAERPEGSVSTLKIQRTQQEDSAVYLCASSLDGTSGPANEQFFGPGTRLTVL.

This rearrangement joins TRBV6-5 to TRBJ1-1; D not certain. The germline V gene encodes CDR1 MNHEY and CDR2 SVGAGI. The length of the CDR3 is 15 residues. Between the trimmed V and J ends, which lost 0 bases and 4 bases, there was a span of 12 bases. Here the CDR3 reads CASSYSGQWITEAFF. The CDR3, as DNA: TGTGCCAGCAGTTACTCGGGCCAGTGGATCACTGAAGCTTTCTTT.

This chain links TRBV11-2 with TRBJ2-7; TRBD2 agrees at 12 bases. With 7 bases clipped from V and 0 bases from J, the junction kept 4 bases outside the gene matches. The CDR3 sequence is 15 residues long. Germline lookup yields CDR1 SGHAT and CDR2 FQNNGV. The CDR3 nucleotides are TGTGCCAGCAAGAGACTAGCGGGAGCCTCCTACGAGCAGTACTTC. Its translation: CASKRLAGASYEQYF.

The chain combines TRBV5-8 with TRBJ2-1, with 11 bases fitting TRBD2. The CDR3 contains 16 residues. The junction had 7 bases not matched to a gene; V was cut back by 1 base and J by 7 bases. CDR1 is SGHTS and CDR2 is YDEGEE in the germline V gene. CDR3 DNA sequence: TGTGCCAGCAGCTTGCCTGGGACTAGCGGTTTAAATGAGCAGTTCTTC. Its translation: CASSLPGTSGLNEQFF.

The rearrangement uses TRBV6-4 and TRBJ1-5, with D maybe TRBD1 (6 bases). The length of the CDR3 is 15 residues. V was shortened by 7 bases and J by 3 bases, with 16 bases between the two germline ends. Germline CDR1 is MRHNA and CDR2 is SNTAGT. The CDR3 is CASNRDKGDNQPQHF. The CDR3 coding sequence is TGTGCCAGCAATCGGGACAAGGGGGACAATCAGCCCCAGCATTTT.

The chain joins TRBV6-5 to TRBJ1-2, with TRBD1 as a possible D gene (5 bases). The CDR3 consists of 15 residues. V was trimmed by 0 bases and J by 5 bases, leaving 13 bases between them. CDR1 and CDR2 (germline): MNHEY, SVGAGI. The CDR3 loop reads CASSYSGAGRYGYTF. The CDR3 DNA reads as TGTGCCAGCAGTTACTCGGGTGCAGGGCGGTATGGCTACACCTTC.

The V gene is TRBV28, the J gene TRBJ2-1, with 9 positions matching TRBD2. This CDR3 has 18 residues. The germline V gene has CDR1 MDHEN and CDR2 SYDVKM. V shed 3 bases, J shed 5 bases, and the junction held 14 bases outside the gene matches. The chain's CDR3 is CASSFSLAETSGDNEQFF. The CDR3, as DNA: TGTGCCAGCAGTTTCAGCCTGGCTGAGACTAGCGGAGACAATGAGCAGTTCTTC.

The chain carries TRBV30 and TRBJ1-4, with 12 bases aligning to TRBD1. This CDR3 comprises 19 residues. With 1 base clipped from V and 8 bases from J, the junction kept 17 bases outside the gene matches. Germline lookup yields CDR1 GTSNPN and CDR2 SVGIG (reference sequence). DNA of the CDR3: TGTGCCTGGAGTGATATATCCGGGACAGGGGGCGCAGTGTACGAAAAACTGTTTTTT. As protein: CAWSDISGTGGAVYEKLFF.

The chain links TRBV6-5 to TRBJ1-5; the D gene is possibly TRBD1 (5 bases). Germline CDR1 is MNHEY and CDR2 is SVGAGI. The CDR3 loop spans 15 amino acids. Trimming pared 2 bases from V and 2 bases from J, leaving 10 bases between. The CDR3 bases are TGTGCCAGCAGTTACGACGGGGGGGGCAATCAGCCCCAGCATTTT. Residues: CASSYDGGGNQPQHF.

The V call is TRBV4-1, the J call TRBJ2-3; 7 bases align to TRBD1. Per germline, CDR1 MGHRA and CDR2 YSYEKL. The CDR3 contains 17 residues. The trim removed 0 bases at V and 2 bases at J, leaving 8 bases unmatched. This chain's CDR3 is CASSQDRDRVITDTQYF. As DNA, the CDR3 is TGCGCCAGCAGCCAAGATCGTGACAGGGTGATCACAGATACGCAGTATTTT.

The V call is TRBV2, the J call TRBJ2-5; 12 bases match TRBD2. Germline trimming cut 7 bases from V and 7 bases from J; bases unmatched to any gene: 7. The CDR3 is 14 amino acids. Per the germline V gene, CDR1 is SNHLY and CDR2 is FYNNEI. CDR3 nucleotides: TGTGCCAGCAAATTAGGGACTAGCGGGTGGACCCAGTACTTC. Its translation is CASKLGTSGWTQYF.

This chain uses TRBV5-1 with TRBJ2-3; D is unresolved. The CDR3 runs 13 residues. The germline V gene has CDR1 SGHRS and CDR2 YFSETQ. V gave up 2 bases and J gave up 4 bases, with 8 bases separating them. The CDR3 loop reads CASSFLGADTQYF. DNA for the CDR3: TGCGCCAGCAGCTTTTTGGGCGCAGATACGCAGTATTTT.